What follows are 10 T cell receptor beta chains derived from one specimen sequenced in a study of a mutant IDH1 vaccine in newly diagnosed glioma. The sample's time point: week 35, safety follow-up. It was 300 ug of mutant IDH1 20-mer peptide that made up each vaccine dose, given with topical imiquimod. Sequencing was performed with immunoSEQ multiplex PCR; in TCRdb, only in-frame clones are kept and a portion is missing. The table has approximately 45,000 clones, 85% to 95% seen once. No antigens are known for them. This specimen consisted of PBMCs, obtained from a glioma patient whose treatment included an IDH1 peptide vaccine. These receptors were obtained from a man aged 45-65 years with glioma.

This clone was recorded once. The chain recombines TRBV15 with TRBJ2-4; 10 nucleotides agree with TRBD2. This CDR3 region has 16 residues. Germline V gene data show CDR1 as LNHNV and CDR2 as YYDKDF (reference sequence). V lost 0 bases and J lost 4; bases outside the gene matches: 3. The CDR3 region is CATSRDRTSGKNIQYF. In DNA form, the CDR3 reads TGTGCCACCAGCAGAGATAGGACTAGCGGAAAAAACATTCAGTACTTC.

The chain combines TRBV7-9 with TRBJ1-1; perhaps TRBD1 as D (5 bases). Trimming cost V 1 base and J 10 bases, with 13 bases left between them. The CDR3 sequence is 13 residues long. Germline V gene sequence: CDR1 SEHNR, CDR2 FQNEAQ (reference sequence). The CDR3, as DNA: TGTGCCAGCAGCTTAGTTAGTGTGGGGGGAGCTTTCTTT. It yields the protein CASSLVSVGGAFF. Full variable domain (outside the CDR3, taken from reference TRBV7-9 and TRBJ1-1): DTGVSQNPRHKITKRGQNVTFRCDPISEHNRLYWYRQTLGQGPEFLTYFQNEAQLEKSRLLSDRFSAERPKGSFSTLEIQRTEQGDSAMYLCASSLVSVGGAFFGQGTRLTVV.

The chain uses TRBV7-8 and TRBJ2-1; no definite D call. The CDR3 runs 16 residues. Trimming cost V 7 bases and J 7 bases, with 23 bases left between them. Germline CDR1 SGHVS, CDR2 FQNEAQ. The CDR3 here is CASTLGVQRDGNEQFF. The CDR3 nucleotides read TGTGCCAGCACCTTGGGTGTCCAGCGTGATGGAAATGAGCAGTTCTTC.

The V call is TRBV7-2, the J call TRBJ1-5, with 7 bases that match TRBD1. The germline V gene encodes CDR1 SGHTA and CDR2 FQGNSA. This CDR3 contains 14 residues. V shed 2 bases, J shed 6 bases, and the junction held 4 bases outside the gene matches. The CDR3 reads CASSLSRGGQPQHF. DNA for the CDR3: TGTGCCAGCAGCTTATCCAGGGGGGGTCAGCCCCAGCATTTT.

The chain has TRBV10-3 and TRBJ2-7, with D possibly being TRBD2 (6 bases). This CDR3 spans 14 amino acids. Trimming shortened V by 2 bases and J by 4 bases, and 12 bases separated the two germline ends. In germline, CDR1 is ENHRY, CDR2 SYGVKD. CDR3 bases: TGTGCCATCAGTGAGGGAGAGGAGGGATACGAGCAGTACTTC. Protein product: CAISEGEEGYEQYF.

The J gene is TRBJ1-3, the V gene TRBV9, with 11 bases that match TRBD1. J gave up 2 bases and V 4 bases, and 8 bases lay outside the gene matches. Germline V gives CDR1 SGDLS, CDR2 YYNGEE. CDR3 size: 17 residues. Here the CDR3 reads CASSPGTGGPPGNTIYF. The DNA of the CDR3 is TGTGCCAGCAGCCCAGGGACAGGGGGTCCCCCTGGAAACACCATATATTTT.

A few counts support this clone. The rearrangement links TRBV5-1 to TRBJ1-2; the D gene is possibly TRBD1 (6 bases). The CDR3 consists of 13 residues. The germline V gene encodes CDR1 SGHRS and CDR2 YFSETQ. Trimming cost V 4 bases and J 4 bases, with 11 bases left between them. The CDR3 sequence: CASSLGGGYGYTF. DNA of the CDR3: TGCGCCAGCAGCCTGGGAGGGGGCTATGGCTACACCTTC.

The genes are TRBV15 and TRBJ1-5; unclear D gene. Trimming shortened V by 5 bases and J by 2 bases, and 4 bases separated the two germline ends. The CDR3 runs to 12 residues. In germline, CDR1 is LNHNV, CDR2 YYDKDF (reference sequence). The CDR3 sequence is CATSGGNQPQHF. Written as DNA, the CDR3 is TGTGCCACCAGCGGAGGCAATCAGCCCCAGCATTTT. Supplemented by reference TRBV15 and TRBJ1-5, the full variable domain reads DAMVIQNPRYQVTQFGKPVTLSCSQTLNHNVMYWYQQKSSQAPKLLFHYYDKDFNNEADTPDNFQSRRPNTSFCFLDIRSPGLGDTAMYLCATSGGNQPQHFGDGTRLSIL.

This chain uses TRBV7-2 with TRBJ1-5; D gene unclear. Germline CDR1 and CDR2: SGHTA and FQGNSA. The CDR3 extends over 14 amino acids. The V end was cut by 3 bases, the J end by 6 bases, with 12 bases between. The CDR3 loop reads CASSFEAGVQPQHF. CDR3 in DNA: TGTGCCAGCAGCTTCGAAGCCGGGGTTCAGCCCCAGCATTTT.

This chain joins TRBV18 and TRBJ2-1, with D maybe TRBD2 (5 bases). CDR1 and CDR2 from the germline V gene are KGHSH and LQKENI. The CDR3 is 16 amino acids. The germline V and J ends were trimmed by 3 bases and 0 bases, with 12 bases remaining between them. The CDR3 coding sequence is TGTGCCAGCTCACCTGGACTCTCAGTCTCCTACAATGAGCAGTTCTTC. Encoded protein: CASSPGLSVSYNEQFF.